One sample yielded the 23 T cell receptor beta chains listed below, sequenced in a study of T cell repertoires in cytomegalovirus infection. A single record per CDR3 protein comes from TCRdb applying MiXCR to the reads. There are 300,000 to 400,000 distinct CDR3 sequences in the sample; 20% to 30% occur only once, and 13% lies in the top ten. Antigens of these TCRs are unknown. Material: cultured PBMCs, obtained from culture after CMV antigen stimulation. These receptors originate from a human donor in good health (CMV status not recorded). Some clones in this sample may be carry-over from other donors' samples.

The chain carries TRBV7-6 and TRBJ2-1; D not resolved. Germline V gene data show CDR1 as SGHVS and CDR2 as FNYEAQ. The CDR3 runs to 14 residues. V dropped 3 bases and J dropped 5 bases, with 11 bases sitting between them. CDR3 sequence (DNA): TGTGCCAGCAGCTTTGGTCAATATCACAATGAGCAGTTCTTC. It is translated as CASSFGQYHNEQFF.

Details on this clonotype: The junction departs from germline at one end; a sequencing error may be responsible. The chain recombines TRBV6-6 with TRBJ2-5, with 13 bases identical to TRBD2. Germline CDR1 is MNHNY and CDR2 is SVGAGI (reference sequence). CDR3 length: 16 residues. CDR3 bases: TGTGCCAGCAGTCACTCGGGACTAGCGGGGCAAGAGACCCAGTACTTC. Its protein is CASSHSGLAGQETQYF.

CDR3 residues: CATSAGLADAKNIQYF. CDR3 DNA sequence: TGTGCCACCAGTGCTGGACTAGCAGATGCCAAAAACATTCAGTACTTC. The chain is built from TRBV24-1 and TRBJ2-4, with 8 bases matching TRBD2. Germline CDR1 is KGHDR and CDR2 is SFDVKD. The CDR3 covers 16 residues. V trimming: 5 bases; J trimming: 1 base; junction bases outside the gene matches: 6.

This clonotype was seen a handful of times. This sequence joins TRBV4-1 and TRBJ1-3; D may be TRBD1 (5 bases). The germline gives CDR1 MGHRA, CDR2 YSYEKL. The length of the CDR3 is 16 residues. With 5 bases removed from V and 5 bases from J, the gap between germline ends came to 19 bases. CDR3: CASSSIDSRSRNTIYF. CDR3 in DNA: TGCGCCAGCAGCTCTATCGACAGTCGGTCCCGAAACACCATATATTTT.

This clonotype has only a few counts. This chain joins TRBV11-3 and TRBJ1-1; tentative D call: TRBD1 (5 bases). V was clipped by 0 bases and J by 6 bases, with 14 bases between them. The germline gives CDR1 SGHNT, CDR2 YENEEA. This CDR3 is built from 15 residues. The CDR3 sequence: CASSLEVGGGAEAFF. The CDR3 DNA reads TGTGCCAGCAGCTTAGAGGTCGGGGGGGGAGCTGAAGCTTTCTTT.

V gene TRBV19 combines with J gene TRBJ1-6, with D unresolved. The V and J ends lost 3 bases and 7 bases respectively, with 1 base between them. The CDR3 spans 11 residues. From germline, CDR1 is LNHDA and CDR2 SQIVND (reference sequence). The CDR3, as DNA: TGTGCCAGTAGTATGAATTCACCCCTCCACTTT. Amino acids: CASSMNSPLHF.

This clonotype was detected ten times or more. The chain recombines TRBV30 with TRBJ1-6; D remains ambiguous. The germline V and J ends were trimmed by 0 bases and 14 bases, with 8 bases remaining between them. The CDR3 spans 11 residues. Per germline, CDR1 GTSNPN and CDR2 SVGIG (reference sequence). This chain's CDR3 is CAWSVSVALHF. CDR3 DNA: TGTGCCTGGAGTGTATCGGTCGCCCTCCACTTT.

This clonotype was seen at least ten times. This chain uses TRBV7-2 with TRBJ2-1, with TRBD2 matching over 7 bases. Germline V gene lookup returns CDR1 SGHTA and CDR2 FQGNSA. The CDR3 consists of 15 residues. J lost 7 bases, V lost 1 base, and 7 bases had no gene match. The DNA for the CDR3 is TGTGCCAGCAGCTTAGGTGGGAGGGCCGGGAATGAGCAGTTCTTC. Translation gives CASSLGGRAGNEQFF.

At least ten counts were recorded for this clonotype. The rearrangement links TRBV7-2 to TRBJ2-7; D is tentatively TRBD1 or TRBD2 (7 bases each). The V end lost 5 bases, the J end lost 3 bases, and 14 bases lay between the germline ends. This CDR3 has 14 amino acids. The germline CDR1 and CDR2 sequences are SGHTA and FQGNSA. CDR3 protein: CASSPRGGGYEQYF. The CDR3 DNA reads TGTGCCAGCAGCCCCAGGGGGGGGGGCTACGAGCAGTACTTC.

V and J are TRBV27 and TRBJ1-3; the D gene is possibly TRBD1 (6 bases). Germline-derived CDR1 and CDR2 are MNHEY and SMNVEV (reference sequence). The CDR3 consists of 16 residues. V was pared by 5 bases and J by 0 bases, with 14 bases between. CDR3 DNA: TGTGCCAGCAGTATTCGCCCGGGACACTCTGGAAACACCATATATTTT. Its protein product is CASSIRPGHSGNTIYF.

There are a few counts of this clonotype. The genes are TRBV11-2 and TRBJ1-2, with a weak D call TRBD1 (5 bases). Looked up from germline, CDR1 is SGHAT and CDR2 is FQNNGV. This CDR3 contains 11 residues. Trimming stripped 1 base from V and 13 bases from J, with 10 bases between. The CDR3 region has the DNA TGTGCCAGCAGCTTAGTTAGGGACCTCACCTTC. The encoded protein is CASSLVRDLTF.

The chain links TRBV6-2 or TRBV6-3 to TRBJ1-4; 7 bases align to TRBD1. Germline CDR1 and CDR2: MNHEY and SVGEGT. V was pared by 6 bases and J by 5 bases, with 9 bases of the junction left unmatched. CDR3 length: 15 residues. The DNA of the CDR3 is TGTGCCAGCAGCTATCGGACAGGCCAAAATGAAAAACTGTTTTTT. Translation gives CASSYRTGQNEKLFF.

The chain uses TRBV2 and TRBJ2-7, with 10 bases identical to TRBD2. The CDR3 totals 17 residues. Losses at the gene ends were 3 bases for V and 2 bases for J; bases not matched to a gene: 10. CDR1 is SNHLY and CDR2 is FYNNEI in the germline V gene. The CDR3 here is CASSDRLRTSGTYEQYV. The CDR3 DNA reads as TGTGCCAGCAGTGATAGATTAAGGACTAGCGGTACCTACGAGCAGTACGTC.

V and J are TRBV15 and TRBJ2-3; D uncertain. Germline V gene lookup returns CDR1 LNHNV and CDR2 YYDKDF (reference sequence). With 3 bases removed from V and 7 bases from J, the gap between germline ends came to 11 bases. The CDR3 is 13 amino acids. Written as DNA, the CDR3 is TGTGCCACCAGCAGTCACCGTGGTAATACGCAGTATTTT. Translated, it gives CATSSHRGNTQYF.

This clonotype was seen a few times. The chain is built from TRBV7-6 and TRBJ1-1; 12 positions match TRBD1. Germline V gene sequence: CDR1 SGHVS, CDR2 FNYEAQ. This CDR3 spans 15 amino acids. The trim removed 5 bases at V and 6 bases at J, leaving 7 bases unmatched. CDR3 protein: CASSPMGQGAAEAFF. CDR3 DNA: TGTGCCAGCAGCCCGATGGGACAGGGGGCGGCTGAAGCTTTCTTT.

The V call is TRBV6-2 or TRBV6-3, the J call TRBJ2-5; TRBD2 might be the D (6 bases). Trimming shortened V by 4 bases and J by 5 bases, and 14 bases separated the two germline ends. Per the germline V gene, CDR1 is MNHEY and CDR2 is SVGEGT. The CDR3 has 14 amino acids. Written as DNA, the CDR3 is TGTGCCAGCAGTTTCCACGGGAGAGGGGAGACCCAGTACTTC. It encodes CASSFHGRGETQYF.

A few counts support this clonotype. The chain uses TRBV20-1 and TRBJ1-5; D is ambiguous. The V gene lost 0 bases and the J gene lost 7 bases, with 16 bases spanning the gap. This CDR3 comprises 15 residues. Germline CDR1 reads DFQATT; CDR2 reads SNEGSKA (reference sequence). CDR3 DNA sequence: TGCAGTGCTAGAGATTCATTAGGGTTGAAGCAGCCCCAGCATTTT. It codes for CSARDSLGLKQPQHF.

The chain links TRBV5-4 to TRBJ2-7; D is perhaps TRBD1 (6 bases). Germline V lookup: CDR1 SGHNT, CDR2 YYREEE (reference sequence). The CDR3 runs 15 residues. The V end lost 9 bases, the J end lost 0 bases, and 19 bases lay between the germline ends. The CDR3 DNA reads TGTGCCACCGAGGCAGGGGCTACCACCTCCTACGAGCAGTACTTC. Translating gives CATEAGATTSYEQYF.

This clonotype occurred many times. The rearrangement links TRBV7-2 to TRBJ1-1; no clear D gene. Trimming cost V 1 base and J 2 bases, with 8 bases left between them. The CDR3 consists of 14 residues. Germline V gene sequence: CDR1 SGHTA, CDR2 FQGNSA. This chain's CDR3 is CASSLEGTNTEAFF. CDR3 bases: TGTGCCAGCAGCTTAGAAGGCACCAACACTGAAGCTTTCTTT.

This clonotype was seen ten or more times. The rearrangement joins TRBV27 to TRBJ2-5; D is possibly TRBD2 (5 bases). The V end lost 5 bases, the J end lost 3 bases, and 13 bases lay between the germline ends. Germline values: CDR1 MNHEY, CDR2 SMNVEV (reference sequence). This CDR3 is 14 amino acids long. CDR3 region: CASSTRTGEETQYF. The DNA of the CDR3 is TGTGCCAGCAGTACGAGGACCGGGGAAGAGACCCAGTACTTC.

Many counts were recorded for this clonotype. V is TRBV20-1 and J is TRBJ1-2; D is undetermined. The V gene's germline CDR1 is DFQATT and CDR2 SNEGSKA (reference sequence). Trimming shortened V by 4 bases and J by 2 bases, and 5 bases separated the two germline ends. The CDR3 is 11 residues long. As DNA, the CDR3 is TGCAGTGCTATCGGAAACTATGGCTACACCTTC. It encodes CSAIGNYGYTF.

The chain is built from TRBV7-2 and TRBJ1-1, with D uncertain. Germline lookup yields CDR1 SGHTA and CDR2 FQGNSA. CDR3 length: 13 residues. Between the trimmed V and J ends, which lost 5 bases and 8 bases, there was a span of 15 bases. The chain's CDR3 is CASSPRIVEEAFF. As DNA, the CDR3 is TGTGCCAGCAGCCCTAGAATTGTGGAGGAAGCTTTCTTT.

There are a few counts of this clonotype. The chain is built from TRBV5-6 and TRBJ2-2; D is undetermined. The CDR3 consists of 12 residues. Looked up from germline, CDR1 is SGHDT and CDR2 is YYEEEE. The germline V and J ends were trimmed by 2 bases and 8 bases, with 7 bases remaining between them. CDR3: CASSFRMGELFF. The CDR3 nucleotides read TGTGCCAGCAGCTTCCGGATGGGGGAGCTGTTTTTT.